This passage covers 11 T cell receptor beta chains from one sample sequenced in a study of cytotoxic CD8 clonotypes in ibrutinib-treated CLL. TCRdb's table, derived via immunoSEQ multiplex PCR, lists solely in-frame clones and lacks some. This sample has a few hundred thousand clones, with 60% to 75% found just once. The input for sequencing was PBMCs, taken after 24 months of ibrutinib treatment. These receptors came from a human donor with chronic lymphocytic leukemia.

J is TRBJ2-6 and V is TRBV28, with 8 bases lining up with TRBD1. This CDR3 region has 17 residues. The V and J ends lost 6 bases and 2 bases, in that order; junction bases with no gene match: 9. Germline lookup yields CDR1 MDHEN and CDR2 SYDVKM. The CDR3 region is CASRRSGGAAGANVLTF. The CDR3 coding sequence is TGTGCCAGCAGAAGGTCAGGGGGCGCCGCTGGGGCCAACGTCCTGACTTTC.

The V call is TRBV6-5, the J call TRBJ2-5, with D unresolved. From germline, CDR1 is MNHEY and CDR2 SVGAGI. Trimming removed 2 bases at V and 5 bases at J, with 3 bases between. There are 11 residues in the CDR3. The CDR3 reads CASSYAETQYF. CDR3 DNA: TGTGCCAGCAGTTACGCGGAGACCCAGTACTTC.

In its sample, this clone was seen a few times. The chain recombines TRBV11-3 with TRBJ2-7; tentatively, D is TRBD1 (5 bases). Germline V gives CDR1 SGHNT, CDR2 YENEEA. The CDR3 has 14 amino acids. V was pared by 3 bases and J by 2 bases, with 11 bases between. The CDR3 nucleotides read TGTGCCAGCAGCTTCAGGGCTGGGGCCTACGAGCAGTACTTC. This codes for CASSFRAGAYEQYF.

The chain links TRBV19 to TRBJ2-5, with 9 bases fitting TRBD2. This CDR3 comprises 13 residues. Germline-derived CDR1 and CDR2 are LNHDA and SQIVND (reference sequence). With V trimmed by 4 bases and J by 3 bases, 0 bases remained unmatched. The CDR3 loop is CASSRLAEETQYF. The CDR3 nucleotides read TGTGCCAGTAGTAGACTAGCGGAAGAGACCCAGTACTTC.

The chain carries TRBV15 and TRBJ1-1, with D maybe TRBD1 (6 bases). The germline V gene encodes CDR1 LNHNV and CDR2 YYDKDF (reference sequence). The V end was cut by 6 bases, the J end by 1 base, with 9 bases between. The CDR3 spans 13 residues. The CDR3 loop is CATRQGSNTEAFF. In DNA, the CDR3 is TGTGCCACCAGACAGGGATCGAACACTGAAGCTTTCTTT.

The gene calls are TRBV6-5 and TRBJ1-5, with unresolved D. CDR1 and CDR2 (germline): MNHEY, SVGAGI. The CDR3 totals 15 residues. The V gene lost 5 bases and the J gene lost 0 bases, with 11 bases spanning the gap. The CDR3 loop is CASSQSSYSNQPQHF. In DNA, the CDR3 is TGTGCCAGCAGTCAGTCAAGTTATAGCAATCAGCCCCAGCATTTT.

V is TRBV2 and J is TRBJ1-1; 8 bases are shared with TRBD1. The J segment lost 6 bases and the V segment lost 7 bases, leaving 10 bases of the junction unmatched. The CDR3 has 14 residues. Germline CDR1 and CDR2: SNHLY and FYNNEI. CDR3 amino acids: CASIVGRGPPEAFF. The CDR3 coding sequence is TGTGCCAGCATAGTAGGCAGGGGGCCACCTGAAGCTTTCTTT.

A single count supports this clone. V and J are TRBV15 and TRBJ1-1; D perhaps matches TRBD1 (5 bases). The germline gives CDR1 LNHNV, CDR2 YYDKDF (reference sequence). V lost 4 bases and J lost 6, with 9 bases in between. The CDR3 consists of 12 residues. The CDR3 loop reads CATSKGLSEAFF. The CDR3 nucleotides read TGTGCCACCAGCAAGGGACTCTCTGAAGCTTTCTTT.

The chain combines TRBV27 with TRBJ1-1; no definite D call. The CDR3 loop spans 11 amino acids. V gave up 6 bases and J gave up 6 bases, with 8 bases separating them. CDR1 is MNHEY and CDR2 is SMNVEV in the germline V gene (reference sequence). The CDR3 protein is CASRGSSEAFF. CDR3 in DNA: TGTGCCAGCAGGGGGAGCTCTGAAGCTTTCTTT.

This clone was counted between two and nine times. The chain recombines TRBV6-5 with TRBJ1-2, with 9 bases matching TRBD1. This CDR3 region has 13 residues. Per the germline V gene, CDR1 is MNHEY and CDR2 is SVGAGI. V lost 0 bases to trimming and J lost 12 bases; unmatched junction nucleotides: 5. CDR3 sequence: CASSYSLGQGDTF. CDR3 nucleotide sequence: TGTGCCAGCAGTTACTCGTTGGGACAGGGCGACACCTTC.

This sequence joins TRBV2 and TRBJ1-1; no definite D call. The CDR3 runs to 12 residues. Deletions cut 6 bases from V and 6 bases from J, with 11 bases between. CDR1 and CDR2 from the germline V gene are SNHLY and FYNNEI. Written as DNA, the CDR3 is TGTGCCAGCAGCTTAAAGCCCGCTGAAGCTTTCTTT. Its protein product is CASSLKPAEAFF. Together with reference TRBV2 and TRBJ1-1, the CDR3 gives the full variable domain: EPEVTQTPSHQVTQMGQEVILRCVPISNHLYFYWYRQILGQKVEFLVSFYNNEISEKSEIFDDQFSVERPDGSNFTLKIRSTKLEDSAMYFCASSLKPAEAFFGQGTRLTVV.